A single sample is the source of the 19 T cell receptor beta chains below, sequenced in a study of early T cells in non-severe SARS-CoV-2 infection. TCRdb analysed the 5' RACE reads with MiXCR anew, one entry per CDR3 protein. The data show some 64,000 distinct CDR3 sequences, less than 20% seen once. Specimen: whole blood, collected at baseline. The receptors here all came from an adult who was a healthcare worker with PCR-confirmed SARS-CoV-2 infection or an uninfected control (not recorded which).

This clonotype came up many times. This chain connects TRBV6-2 or TRBV6-3 to TRBJ2-7; 7 nucleotides align to TRBD1. CDR1 is MNHEY and CDR2 is SVGEGT in the germline V gene. This CDR3 comprises 15 residues. The V segment lost 5 bases and the J segment 6 bases; nucleotides outside the gene matches: 13. CDR3 residues: CASSDRDREEIEQYF. The CDR3 DNA reads as TGTGCCAGCAGTGACCGGGACAGAGAAGAAATCGAGCAGTACTTC.

This clonotype turned up a few times. The chain has TRBV25-1 and TRBJ2-5; either TRBD1 or TRBD2 may supply D (5 bases each). This CDR3 comprises 15 residues. Germline V gene sequence: CDR1 MGHDK, CDR2 SYGVNS. V dropped 3 bases and J dropped 0 bases, with 11 bases sitting between them. CDR3 in DNA: TGTGCCAGCAGTGAGTCCAGGGAGTACCAAGAGACCCAGTACTTC. Translation gives CASSESREYQETQYF.

This clonotype turned up a few times. The rearrangement links TRBV5-1 to TRBJ1-1, with D unclear. From germline, CDR1 is SGHRS and CDR2 YFSETQ. The CDR3 is 15 amino acids. V shed 0 bases and J shed 1 base, with 10 bases lying between them. The chain's CDR3 is CASSLASSANTEAFF. The CDR3 coding sequence is TGCGCCAGCAGCTTGGCTTCGTCAGCGAACACTGAAGCTTTCTTT.

The rearrangement joins TRBV7-2 to TRBJ1-4; D possibly corresponds to TRBD1 (6 bases). There are 15 residues in the CDR3. The germline V and J ends were trimmed by 1 base and 8 bases, with 14 bases remaining between them. From germline, CDR1 is SGHTA and CDR2 FQGNSA. CDR3 bases: TGTGCCAGCAGCTTAGGTCGGCAGGGGCGCGAAAAACTGTTTTTT. This sequence encodes CASSLGRQGREKLFF.

This clonotype has a handful of counts. The chain recombines TRBV29-1 with TRBJ2-1, with a possible D match to TRBD1 (5 bases). V was pared by 2 bases and J by 9 bases, with 14 bases between. The CDR3 spans 13 residues. Germline V CDR1 and CDR2: SQVTM, ANQGSEA. DNA for the CDR3: TGCAGCGTTGAACCACCAGGGTATAGTGAGCAGTTCTTC. It is translated as CSVEPPGYSEQFF.

V gene TRBV20-1 combines with J gene TRBJ2-5; 11 nucleotides align to TRBD2. CDR3 length equals 15 residues. CDR1 and CDR2 (germline): DFQATT, SNEGSKA (reference sequence). The trim removed 6 bases at V and 2 bases at J, leaving 8 bases unmatched. CDR3 amino acids: CSALTSGSWQETQYF. The CDR3 DNA is TGCAGTGCCCTAACTAGCGGGAGCTGGCAAGAGACCCAGTACTTC.

V gene TRBV19 combines with J gene TRBJ1-5; D is ambiguous. Trimming shortened V by 3 bases and J by 7 bases, and 13 bases separated the two germline ends. This CDR3 is built from 14 residues. Germline CDR1 LNHDA, CDR2 SQIVND (reference sequence). This CDR3 reads CASSIGPSSQPQHF. The CDR3 DNA follows: TGTGCCAGTAGTATTGGCCCCAGTTCCCAGCCCCAGCATTTT.

The chain uses TRBV5-1 and TRBJ1-2; D perhaps matches TRBD1 (6 bases). Germline-derived CDR1 and CDR2 are SGHRS and YFSETQ. This CDR3 is 14 amino acids long. Trimming shortened V by 4 bases and J by 7 bases, and 17 bases separated the two germline ends. This CDR3 is CASSPGQSLFGYTF. The CDR3 DNA is TGCGCCAGCAGCCCGGGACAATCTTTGTTTGGCTACACCTTC.

This chain uses TRBV5-1 with TRBJ2-3, with D perhaps matching TRBD2 (5 bases). Germline V gene sequence: CDR1 SGHRS, CDR2 YFSETQ. Trimming took 0 bases from V and 0 from J, leaving 8 bases between them. The CDR3 is made up of 15 amino acids. CDR3: CASSLERGSTDTQYF. The CDR3 DNA reads TGCGCCAGCAGCTTGGAACGGGGTAGCACAGATACGCAGTATTTT.

The sample holds a few counts of this clonotype. CDR3 sequence reads: CASSQGGLTEAFF. DNA of the CDR3: TGTGCCAGCAGCCAGGGGGGGCTTACTGAAGCTTTCTTT. The rearrangement joins TRBV7-9 to TRBJ1-1, with TRBD1 identical over 7 bases. V gave up 5 bases and J gave up 5 bases; unmatched junction bases: 5. Germline CDR1 SEHNR, CDR2 FQNEAQ (reference sequence). This CDR3 is 13 amino acids long.

This clonotype was seen only a few times. This rearrangement joins TRBV27 to TRBJ2-1; no clear D gene. Germline V gives CDR1 MNHEY, CDR2 SMNVEV (reference sequence). V was trimmed by 2 bases and J by 10 bases, leaving 21 bases between them. This CDR3 comprises 16 residues. CDR3 DNA: TGTGCCAGCAGTTTAAGGTCCCCGCCTCAAATACGGGAGCAGTTCTTC. It encodes CASSLRSPPQIREQFF.

V gene TRBV7-2 combines with J gene TRBJ2-7; the match to TRBD1 covers 9 bases. The CDR3 runs to 14 residues. Germline CDR1 SGHTA, CDR2 FQGNSA. V lost 4 bases to trimming and J lost 6 bases; unmatched junction nucleotides: 7. CDR3 loop: CASSYTGGPSEQYF. Written as DNA, the CDR3 is TGTGCCAGCAGCTACACAGGGGGCCCGAGCGAGCAGTACTTC. The full variable domain, rest sourced from reference TRBV7-2 and TRBJ2-7, is GAGVSQSPSNKVTEKGKDVELRCDPISGHTALYWYRQSLGQGLEFLIYFQGNSAPDKSGLPSDRFSAERTGGSVSTLTIQRTQQEDSAVYLCASSYTGGPSEQYFGPGTRLTVT.

The rearrangement uses TRBV12-3 or TRBV12-4 and TRBJ1-5, with D possibly being TRBD1 (5 bases). Trimming took 6 bases from V and 0 from J, leaving 15 bases between them. The length of the CDR3 is 16 residues. The CDR3 sequence is CASSLHRDASNQPQHF. DNA for the CDR3: TGTGCCAGCAGCCTCCACCGGGACGCTAGCAATCAGCCCCAGCATTTT.

There are a few counts of this clonotype. J is TRBJ2-6 and V is TRBV7-2; D might be TRBD1 (5 bases). Germline V gives CDR1 SGHTA, CDR2 FQGNSA. Trimming took off 5 bases at V and 1 base at J, with 18 bases between the two ends. This CDR3 region has 18 residues. CDR3 residues: CASSASPPRQSGANVLTF. CDR3 in DNA: TGTGCCAGCAGCGCAAGCCCGCCCCGACAGTCTGGGGCCAACGTCCTGACTTTC.

The sample holds a few counts of this clonotype. The V gene is TRBV5-1, the J gene TRBJ2-2, with D maybe TRBD2 (5 bases). The germline gives CDR1 SGHRS, CDR2 YFSETQ. Trimming shortened V by 2 bases and J by 5 bases, and 7 bases separated the two germline ends. The CDR3 is 13 amino acids. Here the CDR3 DNA reads TGCGCCAGCAGCTTCCCGGGAACCGGGGAGCTGTTTTTT. Encoded protein: CASSFPGTGELFF.

The chain employs TRBV6-6 and TRBJ2-1, with 8 bases matching TRBD2. CDR1 is MNHNY and CDR2 is SVGAGI in the germline V gene (reference sequence). The CDR3 spans 15 residues. Germline trimming cut 1 base from V and 4 bases from J; bases unmatched to any gene: 3. The CDR3 protein is CASSYWREVYNEQFF. In nucleotides, the CDR3 is TGTGCCAGCAGTTACTGGCGGGAGGTTTACAATGAGCAGTTCTTC.

The chain couples TRBV10-2 to TRBJ2-7; 12 bases agree with TRBD1. This CDR3 contains 14 residues. CDR1 and CDR2 from the germline V gene are WSHSY and SAAADI. V trimming: 5 bases; J trimming: 6 bases; junction bases outside the gene matches: 5. CDR3 nucleotides: TGCGCCAGCAGTTCTCCGGGACAGGGGGCCGAGCAGTACTTC. Protein sequence: CASSSPGQGAEQYF.

This clonotype showed up just a few times. This chain connects TRBV10-2 to TRBJ1-5, with D perhaps TRBD1 (5 bases). Germline V CDR1 and CDR2: WSHSY, SAAADI. The CDR3 has 14 residues. V gave up 4 bases and J gave up 2 bases, with 9 bases separating them. CDR3 in amino acids: CASSAGYGNQPQHF. The CDR3 coding sequence is TGCGCCAGCAGTGCAGGGTACGGCAATCAGCCCCAGCATTTT.

Written as DNA, the CDR3 is TGTGCCAGCAGCCCCCGGAGGGAAACCAGGAACTATGGCTACACCTTC. Translated: CASSPRRETRNYGYTF. The chain couples TRBV7-2 to TRBJ1-2; no clear D gene. The germline V gene has CDR1 SGHTA and CDR2 FQGNSA. The CDR3 has 16 residues. V was shortened by 5 bases and J by 2 bases, with 18 bases between the two germline ends.